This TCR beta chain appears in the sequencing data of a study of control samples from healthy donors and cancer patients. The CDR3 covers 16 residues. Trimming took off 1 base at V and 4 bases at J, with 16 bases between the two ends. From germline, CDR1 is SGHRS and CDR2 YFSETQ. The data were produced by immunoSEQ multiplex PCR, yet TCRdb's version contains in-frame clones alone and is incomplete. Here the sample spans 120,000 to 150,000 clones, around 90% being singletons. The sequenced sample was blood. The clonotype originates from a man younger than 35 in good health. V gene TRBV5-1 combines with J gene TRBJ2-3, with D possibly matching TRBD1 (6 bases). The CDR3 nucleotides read TGCGCCAGCAGCTTGTGGGCAGGGGTAACTCCAGATACGCAGTATTTT. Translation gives CASSLWAGVTPDTQYF.